What follows are 26 T cell receptor beta chains derived from one specimen sequenced in a study of T-cell memory formation after mild COVID-19. Using its own MiXCR run on the 5' RACE reads, TCRdb lists one record per CDR3 protein. Among around 260,000 distinct CDR3 sequences listed, around 15% were seen once. Sequenced sample: PBMCs or a T cell subset sorted from them (not recorded which). The receptors originated from a man younger than 35 who had mild COVID-19 (a few samples of this study predate the infection). Cell type and time point are not known.

In this sample, this clonotype turned up a few times. The chain couples TRBV12-3 or TRBV12-4 to TRBJ1-1, with 11 bases matching TRBD1. CDR3 length equals 17 residues. The trim removed 1 base at V and 6 bases at J, leaving 10 bases unmatched. The CDR3 nucleotides are TGTGCCAGCAGTTTAGGCTTTAGTAGGACAGGGGGCCCTGAAGCTTTCTTT. Translation: CASSLGFSRTGGPEAFF.

The chain recombines TRBV20-1 with TRBJ1-5, with 9 bases matching TRBD1. Germline V gene sequence: CDR1 DFQATT, CDR2 SNEGSKA (reference sequence). The CDR3 has 17 residues. The J segment lost 0 bases and the V segment lost 1 base, leaving 7 bases of the junction unmatched. The CDR3 DNA reads TGCAGTGCTAGAGGCGTACAGGGGGCGTATAGCAATCAGCCCCAGCATTTT. It encodes CSARGVQGAYSNQPQHF.

This clonotype was seen a handful of times. The chain uses TRBV24-1 and TRBJ2-3; D might be TRBD1 or TRBD2, each matching 6 bases. V shed 6 bases and J shed 1 base, with 13 bases lying between them. The germline V gene has CDR1 KGHDR and CDR2 SFDVKD. The CDR3 consists of 15 residues. The CDR3 nucleotides are TGTGCCACCAGTACCAGAAGGGGGGGCACAGATACGCAGTATTTT. Amino acid sequence: CATSTRRGGTDTQYF.

The rearrangement joins TRBV18 to TRBJ2-3; D perhaps matches TRBD2 (5 bases). The CDR3 has 14 residues. Germline V gene lookup returns CDR1 KGHSH and CDR2 LQKENI. V gave up 8 bases and J gave up 6 bases, with 18 bases separating them. The CDR3 nucleotides are TGTGCCAGCGCAATAAGCGGCCGCTCGGATACGCAGTATTTT. Amino acid sequence: CASAISGRSDTQYF.

A few counts support this clonotype. This chain uses TRBV29-1 with TRBJ2-5, with 14 positions matching TRBD2. The V gene end was trimmed by 4 bases and the J gene end by 1 base; junction bases not matched to a gene: 2. This CDR3 has 15 amino acids. Germline assignment: CDR1 SQVTM and CDR2 ANQGSEA. CDR3 region: CSVATSGGAQETQYF. Here the CDR3 DNA reads TGCAGCGTTGCGACTAGCGGGGGGGCCCAAGAGACCCAGTACTTC.

In this sample, this clonotype turned up a few times. This chain connects TRBV6-5 to TRBJ1-6, with TRBD1 as a possible D gene (5 bases). This CDR3 is 14 amino acids long. Trimming removed 5 bases at V and 5 bases at J, with 10 bases between. CDR1 is MNHEY and CDR2 is SVGAGI in the germline V gene. The CDR3 region has the DNA TGTGCCAGCAGTAACCTACAGGATAATTCACCCCTCCACTTT. It translates to CASSNLQDNSPLHF.

In its sample, this clonotype was seen a few times. The rearrangement links TRBV20-1 to TRBJ1-2, with TRBD1 as a possible D gene (6 bases). Germline CDR1 reads DFQATT; CDR2 reads SNEGSKA (reference sequence). Deletions cut 0 bases from V and 2 bases from J, with 7 bases between. There are 13 residues in the CDR3. The CDR3 loop reads CSARETGNYGYTF. The CDR3 DNA follows: TGCAGTGCTAGAGAAACAGGGAACTATGGCTACACCTTC.

The V gene is TRBV27, the J gene TRBJ1-1; 7 bases match TRBD1. CDR1 is MNHEY, CDR2 SMNVEV, per germline (reference sequence). The CDR3 loop spans 15 amino acids. With V trimmed by 6 bases and J by 4 bases, 11 bases remained unmatched. CDR3 sequence: CASSRRQGMGTEAFF. CDR3 coding DNA: TGTGCCAGCAGCCGGCGACAGGGAATGGGCACTGAAGCTTTCTTT.

The gene calls are TRBV18 and TRBJ1-1, with D perhaps TRBD1 (5 bases). Germline V gene data show CDR1 as KGHSH and CDR2 as LQKENI. V shed 3 bases and J shed 2 bases, with 7 bases lying between them. The CDR3 is 13 amino acids. In DNA form, the CDR3 reads TGTGCCAGCTCACCTCGGACAAACACTGAAGCTTTCTTT. As protein: CASSPRTNTEAFF.

This clonotype was counted only a few times. The rearrangement uses TRBV12-3 or TRBV12-4 and TRBJ1-4; a possible D gene is TRBD1 (5 bases). V lost 10 bases and J lost 4, with 13 bases in between. The CDR3 sequence is 13 residues long. The CDR3 protein is CATRRAINEKLFF. In DNA, the CDR3 is TGTGCCACCCGCAGGGCGATTAATGAAAAACTGTTTTTT.

The sample holds a few counts of this clonotype. The rearrangement links TRBV7-3 to TRBJ2-1; D gene uncertain. The V end lost 0 bases, the J end lost 5 bases, and 5 bases lay between the germline ends. The V gene's germline CDR1 is SGHTA and CDR2 FQGTGA. This CDR3 is 13 amino acids long. CDR3 in amino acids: CASSLTADNEQFF. CDR3 bases: TGTGCCAGCAGCTTAACCGCTGACAATGAGCAGTTCTTC.

This clonotype was counted at least ten times. V usage is TRBV12-3 or TRBV12-4 and J usage is TRBJ2-2; tentative D call: TRBD2 (6 bases). Between the trimmed V and J ends, which lost 8 bases and 5 bases, there was a span of 18 bases. The CDR3 length is 15 residues. CDR3 protein: CASGRGARETGELFF. CDR3 in DNA: TGTGCCAGCGGCCGCGGGGCGAGAGAAACCGGGGAGCTGTTTTTT.

The rearrangement links TRBV2 to TRBJ1-6; 8 nucleotides agree with TRBD1. Germline trimming cut 3 bases from V and 5 bases from J; bases unmatched to any gene: 3. This CDR3 is 15 amino acids long. Germline CDR1 and CDR2: SNHLY and FYNNEI. The CDR3 nucleotides are TGTGCCAGCAGTGACAGGGGGCTCGATAATTCACCCCTCCACTTT. This gives the protein CASSDRGLDNSPLHF.

The chain recombines TRBV19 with TRBJ2-1, with TRBD2 matching 7 bases. The V gene's germline CDR1 is LNHDA and CDR2 SQIVND (reference sequence). The CDR3 sequence is 14 residues long. V dropped 4 bases and J dropped 3; count of bases not matched to a gene: 3. In nucleotides, the CDR3 is TGTGCCAGTAGTACCGCGGGGGACTACAATGAGCAGTTCTTC. Its translation: CASSTAGDYNEQFF.

This clonotype was picked up a small number of times. CDR3 residues: CASSSRQPYGYTF. CDR3 sequence (DNA): TGTGCCAGCAGTTCCCGACAGCCTTATGGCTACACCTTC. The genes are TRBV7-2 and TRBJ1-2; perhaps TRBD1 as D (5 bases). Trimming took 6 bases from V and 5 from J, leaving 13 bases between them. This CDR3 is 13 amino acids long. The germline CDR1 and CDR2 sequences are SGHTA and FQGNSA.

This clonotype turned up a few times. The chain carries TRBV14 and TRBJ1-2; D remains ambiguous. V lost 4 bases and J lost 8, with 14 bases in between. CDR3 length: 13 amino acids. Germline V CDR1 and CDR2: SGHDN, FVKESK. The CDR3: CASSPTGKGGYTF. CDR3 nucleotide sequence: TGTGCCAGCAGCCCGACGGGAAAGGGAGGCTACACCTTC.

The chain carries TRBV19 and TRBJ1-5; perhaps TRBD1 as D (5 bases). V was shortened by 8 bases and J by 3 bases, with 14 bases between the two germline ends. The germline V gene encodes CDR1 LNHDA and CDR2 SQIVND (reference sequence). The CDR3 extends over 14 amino acids. Written as DNA, the CDR3 is TGTGCCAGTGCGTACGGGGGTACCAATCAGCCCCAGCATTTT. This encodes CASAYGGTNQPQHF.

The CDR3 spells CAIRTGQGAHGTDTQYF. The CDR3 nucleotides are TGTGCCATCAGAACGGGACAGGGGGCGCATGGCACAGATACGCAGTATTTT. V gene TRBV10-3 combines with J gene TRBJ2-3; 12 nucleotides line up with TRBD1. Germline-derived CDR1 and CDR2 are ENHRY and SYGVKD. The CDR3 consists of 17 residues. The trim removed 6 bases at V and 1 base at J, leaving 8 bases unmatched.

The rearrangement links TRBV18 to TRBJ1-6; D gene ambiguous. CDR3 size: 14 residues. The germline CDR1 and CDR2 sequences are KGHSH and LQKENI. Between the trimmed V and J ends, which lost 4 bases and 8 bases, there was a span of 12 bases. The CDR3 reads CASSQETVYSPLHF. CDR3 coding DNA: TGTGCCAGCTCACAAGAAACGGTGTATTCACCCCTCCACTTT.

The sample holds one count of this clonotype. V usage is TRBV19 and J usage is TRBJ2-7; 8 bases align to TRBD2. CDR3 length: 15 amino acids. Germline values: CDR1 LNHDA, CDR2 SQIVND (reference sequence). With V trimmed by 6 bases and J by 2 bases, 9 bases remained unmatched. The CDR3 region has the DNA TGTGCCAGTAGGGACGCGGGGGGCCTTACCTACGAGCAGTACGTC. Encoded protein: CASRDAGGLTYEQYV.

A few counts support this clonotype. The chain has TRBV30 and TRBJ2-7; D remains ambiguous. Germline CDR1 GTSNPN, CDR2 SVGIG (reference sequence). This CDR3 comprises 15 residues. Trimming took 2 bases from V and 1 from J, leaving 15 bases between them. The CDR3 reads CAWSMRQRASYEQYF. DNA of the CDR3: TGTGCCTGGAGTATGAGGCAACGGGCTTCCTACGAGCAGTACTTC.

This sequence joins TRBV5-1 and TRBJ2-2; no definite D call. Trimming removed 0 bases from V and 9 bases from J, with 6 bases in between. The CDR3 runs to 12 residues. CDR1 is SGHRS and CDR2 is YFSETQ in the germline V gene. In DNA form, the CDR3 reads TGCGCCAGCAGCTTGGATCTGAGGGAGCTGTTTTTT. It specifies CASSLDLRELFF.

This clonotype has just a few counts. The chain uses TRBV6-5 and TRBJ1-2; 8 bases align to TRBD1. Germline CDR1 reads MNHEY; CDR2 reads SVGAGI. CDR3 length: 14 residues. Trimming took 0 bases from V and 8 from J; bases not matched to a gene: 5. As DNA, the CDR3 is TGTGCCAGCAGTTACTCTCAGGGGGCGGGCGGCTACACCTTC. Translation: CASSYSQGAGGYTF.

The J gene is TRBJ1-5, the V gene TRBV6-1, with 8 bases identical to TRBD1. Germline V gene data show CDR1 as MNHNS and CDR2 as SASEGT. Trimming cost V 3 bases and J 5 bases; bases outside gene matches: 9. The CDR3 totals 16 residues. For the CDR3, the DNA is TGTGCCAGCAGTGACGAGACAGGGGTTGGGGATCAGCCCCAGCATTTT. Protein product: CASSDETGVGDQPQHF.

This clonotype has just a few counts. The CDR3 DNA reads as TGTGCCTGGAGTCCACCCTGGACAGGAAGAAACATTCAGTACTTC. Translated, it gives CAWSPPWTGRNIQYF. This chain connects TRBV30 to TRBJ2-4; 7 bases are shared with TRBD1. Germline V gene sequence: CDR1 GTSNPN, CDR2 SVGIG (reference sequence). The CDR3 is 15 residues long. V was pared by 2 bases and J by 6 bases, with 10 bases of the junction left unmatched.

The sample holds many counts of this clonotype. The V call is TRBV7-2, the J call TRBJ2-1, with TRBD2 matching 10 bases. Germline V CDR1 and CDR2: SGHTA, FQGNSA. The CDR3 extends over 15 amino acids. The trim removed 5 bases at V and 2 bases at J, leaving 3 bases unmatched. The CDR3 is CASSQLAGAYNEQFF. For the CDR3, the DNA is TGTGCCAGCAGCCAGCTAGCGGGGGCCTACAATGAGCAGTTCTTC.